This T cell receptor beta chain was obtained from a study of blood T cell repertoires in COVID-19 (dated by TCRdb to the early 2020s). For the wider study: Collaborator samples came from the United States, Italy and Spain and covered acute and convalescent phases of COVID-19. The material from the prospective study consisted of cDNA or gDNA derived from T cells, B-cell-depleted T cells, or PBMCs. Deeply sampled blood TCRbeta repertoires from subjects exposed to, actively infected with, or recovered from COVID-19 were included in the dataset. The repertoires were made available in a free public database intended to serve as a resource for research on the immune response to SARS-CoV-2. Samples came from the ongoing ImmuneRACE study (first 160 participants) plus 1,254 subjects from 6 global collaborators. Nearly every sample came with metadata listing a de-identified subject ID, COVID-19 status, age in years and sex. Where HLA class I and class II types were available, the types were taken from metadata supplied by the sample provider, not from assay-based typing.

Points on this clone: No antigen is known for it. The record has no base qualities; no much larger clone is one base away.

TCRbeta CDR3 regions were amplified from genomic DNA using the immunoSEQ Assay, a bias-controlled multiplex PCR. Concerning the study's data processing: The number of nucleated cells in each sample was estimated by amplification of reference gene primers within the assay. To quantify the absolute abundance of each unique TCRbeta CDR3 rearrangement, sequence reads were collapsed and filtered. For each sample, productive Simpson clonality was calculated by taking the square root of Simpson's diversity index across productive rearrangements. Entries here come from immuneACCESS through TCRdb and include only in-frame sequences with V and J called. Some clones fail to appear in such tables; in the studies checked, an unresolved V gene covers under half of the shortfall, and the cause of the remainder is unknown. Clone size and V and J calls were adopted from that table, with D and trimming inferred from the DNA. This sample lists just over 150,000 clones; about 80% were detected once. The ten largest clones take up 7% of the sample.

From the cysteine up to the phenylalanine, the CDR3 has a length of 15 residues. Just CDR3 DNA is preserved here, 45 bases in frame from base 1. After removal of 7 bases from V and 4 bases from J, the junction retains 12 bases not matched to a gene. From the germline V gene, CDR1 is MNHEY and CDR2 is SVGAGI. Broader findings and caveats from the paper: Clinical and demographic metadata were provided uncurated, with the amount varying by source and participant.

One collaborating source in Seattle enrolled patients while the patients were actively infected and followed the patients over time throughout the course of disease. Collaborating institutions collected whole blood in K2EDTA tubes following their own protocols. Collaborator samples were shipped for TCRbeta analysis as frozen whole blood, isolated PBMCs, or DNA extracted from either sample type. Recombination connected TRBV6-5 to TRBJ1-1; a stretch of 7 junction bases matches TRBD1. The sequencing input was peripheral blood. This clonotype originated in a woman in her 40s with COVID-19, enrolled during active disease. The sequenced DNA is TGTGCCAGCACCTACTCCCCAACAGGGGTCACTGAAGCTTTCTTT. Translated, it gives CASTYSPTGVTEAFF.